The clone carrying this TCR beta chain was found a few times. Its target is not known. This record belongs to a study of T cells in Graves' hyperthyroidism and ophthalmopathy. Study-level findings and limits: In the blood, most expanded thyroid clonotypes above 0.001 appeared as well.

There were TCR beta CDR3 regions amplified from RNA transcripts. TCR CDR3 underwent first-round RT-PCR with the HTBI primer set. A single record per CDR3 protein comes from TCRdb applying MiXCR to the multiplex PCR reads. There are approximately 740,000 distinct CDR3 sequences in the sample; less than 15% occur only once, and 9.5% to 13% lies in the top ten. Per the germline V gene, CDR1 is SQVTM and CDR2 is ANQGSEA. The CDR3 runs to 14 residues. The V end was cut by 4 bases, the J end by 3 bases, with 15 bases between. What was sequenced was blood. The TCR sequence derives from a woman between 18 and 29 years old with Graves' hyperthyroidism. The V gene is TRBV29-1, the J gene TRBJ1-1; D gene ambiguous. CDR3 loop: CSVAMVGSDTEAFF. CDR3 DNA: TGCAGCGTTGCCATGGTAGGGTCGGACACTGAAGCTTTCTTT.